The source of this TCR beta chain is a study of T cells in Graves' hyperthyroidism and ophthalmopathy (dated by TCRdb to the late 2010s). In terms of the full investigation: Peripheral blood was collected at initial diagnosis, before any treatment. To identify TCR V-J signatures that set the groups apart, the researchers used a discovery cohort of about a hundred patients, made up of 40 to 45 with Graves' ophthalmopathy and 55 to 65 with stable Graves' hyperthyroidism. Prospective prediction of ophthalmopathy was tested in an independent validation cohort consisting of about 19 hyperthyroidism patients and over 15 patients who later progressed to ophthalmopathy. For training and testing, the approximately 92 patients in the discovery cohort were randomly divided in a 7:3 ratio. The study also compared thyroid tissue and blood T-cell repertoires from over 5 Graves' hyperthyroidism patients. Following sampling, methimazole starting at 30 mg daily was given to hyperthyroidism patients, and high-dose intravenous methylprednisolone was given to ophthalmopathy patients. The paper reports TCR Vbeta CDR3 sequencing of 135 peripheral blood samples: around 45 ophthalmopathy, under 80 hyperthyroidism and around 17 progressor patients.

Findings and caveats that apply to the study as a whole: In validation, the model predicted progression to ophthalmopathy with around 71% sensitivity and less than 80% specificity, a median of about 6 months before onset. Most expanded thyroid clonotypes (frequency above 0.001) were also detected in blood, a finding suggesting that blood repertoires may reflect thyroid immune responses. Ophthalmopathy was separated from stable hyperthyroidism by a 13 V-J signature model, with 85% to 90% sensitivity and approximately 81% specificity obtained in cross-validation and 80%/75% obtained in testing. Sample size was not statistically predetermined, and blinding of investigators to group allocation was not performed.

Points on this clonotype: Its target antigen remains unknown. No qualities accompany the bases; no much larger clone lies one base away.

From cysteine to phenylalanine, the CDR3 is 18 amino acids long. The CDR3 DNA has 54 bases and is translated from base 1. V is trimmed back by 6 bases and J by 7 bases, and the junction contains 15 bases that no gene match accounts for. Ophthalmopathy patients had moderately to severely active disease, with a Clinical Activity Score of 3 or more, a NOSPECS grade of 4 or more, and a disease duration of less than 3 months. The study excluded patients with uncontrolled infections, other autoimmune diseases, pregnancy or lactation. Diagnoses relied on clinical symptoms, serum thyroxine and TRAb, thyroid ultrasound and orbital computed tomography. Ficoll-Paque density gradient centrifugation was used to isolate PBMCs from approximately 10 ml of fresh peripheral blood. Total RNA was extracted using Trizol reagent, and RNA quality was assessed on an Agilent 2100 Bioanalyzer. Amplification of TCR beta CDR3 regions was carried out from RNA transcripts. The TCR CDR3 was subjected to a first round of RT-PCR using the HTBI primer set and the Qiagen OneStep RT-PCR kit. The libraries were constructed in a second round of multiplex PCR and then size-selected and purified. Sequencing of the libraries was done on an Illumina HiSeq2000 using paired-end 100 bp reads. Per the original workflow: SOAPnuke was used to process the raw data, removing reads that contained adapters or uncalled bases, had a mean Phred below 15, or lacked an exact match to the constant primer or identifier. COPE v1.2.5 was used to merge the high-quality paired reads, and each unique nucleotide sequence was defined as a clonotype. MiTCR v1.1 was used to align the clonotypes against IMGT TRBV, TRBD and TRBJ reference segments. The analysis was restricted to V-J combinations with a frequency above 0.0001, which together covered 99% to 99.2% of the repertoires. The TCS score was defined as the ratio of F50 (clonal expansion) to E x V (chaos), calculated using BLOSUM62-based TCRdist between CDR3 peptides within each V-J. Welch's t-statistics and random forest reduced some 510 V-J features to about 13, which were used in a naive Bayes classifier (R e1071). TCRdb trimmed public reads at Q25 via fastp, called clones via MiXCR and kept in-frame beta chains. Identical CDR3 protein sequences are pooled into one entry, listed with their most common genes and DNA. TCRdb assigned the V and J calls; the authors' analysis was not used. The sample table records around 620,000 distinct CDR3 sequences; approximately 14% of these occur just once. Jointly, the top ten make up around 7% of the sample.

The TCR comes from a woman aged 18-30 years with Graves' ophthalmopathy. The chain is made from TRBV12-3 or TRBV12-4 and TRBJ2-1; 13 middle bases align to TRBD2. The specimen was blood. The DNA reads TGTGCCAGCAGGCCACCGGGACTAGCGGGACTCTCTCAAAATGAGCAGTTCTTC. Its amino acids are CASRPPGLAGLSQNEQFF.